This is a list of T cell receptor beta chains from one sample in a study of blood T cell repertoires in COVID-19. The method was immunoSEQ multiplex PCR; TCRdb's version includes in-frame clones alone and lacks a portion of them. The sample consists of around 160,000 clones, around 82% of them appearing once. Input material: peripheral blood. The receptors come from a human donor with acute or convalescent COVID-19. The donor label of this sample is uncertain. Both conserved end residues are part of each CDR3. The order of the fields is V gene, J gene, D gene, clone size, CDR3 protein, CDR3 DNA. The D gene is left open where the match is weak. Clone size is not always given. Where it is, it says once, few, many or a class for expanded clones.

TRBV5-1	TRBJ1-5	-	-	CASSLMGGQPQHF	TGCGCCAGCAGCTTAATGGGGGGTCAGCCCCAGCATTTT
TRBV18	TRBJ1-5	-	-	CASSPRGEGGQPQHF	TGTGCCAGCTCACCACGCGGAGAGGGTGGACAGCCCCAGCATTTT
TRBV5-6	TRBJ1-5	TRBD1	many	CASSLGTGVGSQPQHF	TGTGCCAGCAGCTTGGGGACAGGGGTAGGTAGTCAGCCCCAGCATTTT
TRBV2	TRBJ1-2	-	-	CASSARQRTGGGTF	TGTGCCAGCAGCGCAAGACAGCGTACCGGCGGTGGCACCTTC
TRBV6-5	TRBJ1-4	-	once	CASSYSGGAANEKLFF	TGTGCCAGCAGTTACTCAGGGGGGGCGGCTAATGAAAAACTGTTTTTT
TRBV27	TRBJ2-1	TRBD1	-	CASSHTGGASNEQFF	TGTGCCAGCAGTCACACAGGGGGCGCTTCCAATGAGCAGTTCTTC
TRBV6-5	TRBJ2-7	-	-	CASSGRRDSYEQYF	TGTGCCAGCAGCGGTCGGAGAGACTCCTACGAGCAGTACTTC
TRBV3-1/TRBV3-2	TRBJ1-1	-	-	CASSQIGGRTEAFF	TGTGCCAGCAGCCAAATCGGGGGGCGGACTGAAGCTTTCTTT
TRBV5-1	TRBJ2-1	TRBD2	-	CASSLAVAGLDNEQFF	TGCGCCAGCAGCTTGGCCGTAGCGGGACTGGACAATGAGCAGTTCTTC
TRBV7-8	TRBJ1-1	-	-	CASSSIAGAATEAFF	TGTGCCAGCAGCTCCATCGCTGGGGCTGCGACTGAAGCTTTCTTT
TRBV25-1	TRBJ1-2	-	-	CASLAGANYGYTF	TGTGCCAGCCTCGCGGGGGCAAACTATGGCTACACCTTC
TRBV6-5	TRBJ1-1	-	-	CAVDRLNTEAFF	TGTGCCGTCGACAGGTTGAACACTGAAGCTTTCTTT
TRBV12-1	TRBJ2-3	-	-	CASSCKTSGSTDTQYF	TGTGCCAGCAGCTGCAAGACTAGCGGCAGCACAGATACGCAGTATTTT
TRBV7-2	TRBJ1-2	TRBD1	-	CASSSRQGAILGYTF	TGTGCCAGCAGCTCAAGACAGGGGGCGATCTTGGGATACACCTTC
TRBV29-1	TRBJ2-1	-	-	CSVRVSYNEQFF	TGCAGCGTCAGGGTGTCCTACAATGAGCAGTTCTTC
TRBV30	TRBJ2-7	-	-	CAWSVAQGPSYEQYF	TGTGCCTGGAGTGTAGCCCAGGGGCCTTCCTACGAGCAGTACTTC
TRBV30	TRBJ1-2	-	-	CAYQKGVLDGYTF	TGTGCCTACCAGAAGGGAGTATTGGATGGCTACACCTTC
TRBV2	TRBJ1-1	-	-	CASSAGNTEAFF	TGTGCCAGCAGTGCGGGAAACACTGAAGCTTTCTTT
TRBV5-1	TRBJ2-3	TRBD2	-	CASSSQGLAGATDTQYF	TGCGCCAGCAGCTCCCAGGGGCTAGCGGGGGCGACAGATACGCAGTATTTT
TRBV3-1/TRBV3-2	TRBJ1-1	-	-	CASSQVVTMNTEAFF	TGTGCCAGCAGCCAAGTGGTCACAATGAACACTGAAGCTTTCTTT
TRBV5-1	TRBJ1-2	-	-	CASTAGYGYTF	TGCGCCAGCACCGCCGGCTATGGCTACACCTTC
TRBV6-6	TRBJ1-2	TRBD1	-	CASSYEVGGDGYTF	TGTGCCAGCAGTTATGAGGTAGGGGGCGATGGCTACACCTTC
TRBV12-5	TRBJ1-6	TRBD1	-	CASGLVWNRGHHSPLHF	TGTGCTAGTGGTTTGGTATGGAACAGGGGCCATCATTCGCCCCTCCACTTT
TRBV6-1	TRBJ2-3	-	-	CASSEFLEQAQYF	TGTGCCAGCAGTGAATTCCTCGAGCAAGCGCAGTATTTT
TRBV6-5	TRBJ2-3	TRBD2	-	CASNRLAGGADTQYF	TGTGCCAGCAATCGCCTAGCGGGGGGCGCAGATACGCAGTATTTT
TRBV6-1	TRBJ1-2	-	-	CASSEYVQNYGYTF	TGTGCCAGCAGTGAGTACGTCCAGAACTATGGCTACACCTTC
TRBV2	TRBJ2-7	-	-	CASLRLTTYEQYF	TGTGCCAGCCTACGTCTCACCACCTACGAGCAGTACTTC
TRBV6-5	TRBJ2-3	-	-	CATKGDSTDTQYF	TGTGCCACCAAGGGGGACAGCACAGATACGCAGTATTTT
TRBV6-2/TRBV6-3	TRBJ1-2	TRBD1	-	CASSRDSYYGYTF	TGTGCCAGCAGCCGGGACAGCTACTATGGCTACACCTTC
TRBV5-1	TRBJ1-1	TRBD1	-	CASSTGTGGPGGTEAFF	TGCGCCAGCAGCACCGGGACAGGGGGCCCGGGGGGCACTGAAGCTTTCTTT
TRBV30	TRBJ1-1	-	-	CAWVPKQGGTEAFF	TGTGCCTGGGTTCCAAAACAGGGAGGGACTGAAGCTTTCTTT